A single T cell receptor beta chain is shown here with its context. This entry belongs to a study of control samples from healthy donors and cancer patients. This CDR3 is 16 amino acids long. Produced via immunoSEQ multiplex PCR; TCRdb's table is partial and in-frame only. The sample has roughly 140,000 clones, roughly 92% seen once. The chain carries TRBV12-2 and TRBJ2-7; TRBD2, the table's D call, was not compared with the DNA. TRBV12-2 is classified as a pseudogene. The TCR was taken from a man aged 45-65 years in good health. What was sequenced was blood. DNA for the CDR3: TGTGCAAGTCGCTTACCGCCCGGCGGGAGTGGCTACGAGCAGTACTTC. Protein sequence: CASRLPPGGSGYEQYF.